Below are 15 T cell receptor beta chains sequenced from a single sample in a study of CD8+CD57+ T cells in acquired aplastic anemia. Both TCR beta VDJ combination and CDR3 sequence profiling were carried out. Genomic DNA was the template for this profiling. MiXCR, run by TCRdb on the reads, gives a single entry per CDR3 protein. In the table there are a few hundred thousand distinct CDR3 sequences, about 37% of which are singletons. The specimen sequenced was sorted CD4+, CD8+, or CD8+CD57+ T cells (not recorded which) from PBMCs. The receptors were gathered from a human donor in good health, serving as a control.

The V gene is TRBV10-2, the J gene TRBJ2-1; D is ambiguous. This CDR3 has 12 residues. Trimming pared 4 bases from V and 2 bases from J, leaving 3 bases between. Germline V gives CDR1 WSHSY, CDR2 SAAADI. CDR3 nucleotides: TGCGCCAGCAGTGGTACCTACAATGAGCAGTTCTTC. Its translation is CASSGTYNEQFF.

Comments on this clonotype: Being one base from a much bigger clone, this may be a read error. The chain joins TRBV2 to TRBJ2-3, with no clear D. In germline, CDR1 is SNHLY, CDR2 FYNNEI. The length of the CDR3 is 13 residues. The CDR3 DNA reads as TGTGCCAGCAGGTGGAACGAGCAGGATACGCTGTATTTT. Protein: CASRWNEQDTLYF.

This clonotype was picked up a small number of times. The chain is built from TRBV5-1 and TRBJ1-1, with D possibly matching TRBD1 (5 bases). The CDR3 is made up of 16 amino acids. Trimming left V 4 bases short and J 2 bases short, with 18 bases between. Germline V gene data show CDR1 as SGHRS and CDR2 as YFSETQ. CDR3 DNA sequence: TGCGCCAGCAGCAATATGGGTGGGGGACCTAACACTGAAGCTTTCTTT. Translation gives CASSNMGGGPNTEAFF. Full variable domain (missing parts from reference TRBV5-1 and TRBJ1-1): KAGVTQTPRYLIKTRGQQVTLSCSPISGHRSVSWYQQTPGQGLQFLFEYFSETQRNKGNFPGRFSGRQFSNSRSEMNVSTLELGDSALYLCASSNMGGGPNTEAFFGQGTRLTVV.

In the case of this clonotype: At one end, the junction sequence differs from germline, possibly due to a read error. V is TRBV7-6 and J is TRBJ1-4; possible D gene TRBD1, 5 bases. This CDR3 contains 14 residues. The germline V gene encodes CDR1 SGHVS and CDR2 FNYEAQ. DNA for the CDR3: TGTGCCAGCAGCAAACAGGCAACTAATGAAAGACTGTTTTTT. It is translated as CASSKQATNERLFF.

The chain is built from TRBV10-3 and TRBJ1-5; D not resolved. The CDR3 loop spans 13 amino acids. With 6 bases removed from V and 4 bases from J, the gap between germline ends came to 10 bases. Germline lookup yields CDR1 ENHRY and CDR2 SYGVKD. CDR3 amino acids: CAIRADGNQPQHF. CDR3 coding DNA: TGTGCCATCAGGGCAGACGGGAATCAGCCCCAGCATTTT.

The CDR3 region is CASSQWLGVGEQFF. In DNA form, the CDR3 reads TGTGCCAGCAGCCAATGGCTGGGGGTCGGTGAGCAGTTCTTC. This chain links TRBV19 with TRBJ2-1; D may match TRBD1 or TRBD2 (5 bases each). Germline V gene lookup returns CDR1 LNHDA and CDR2 SQIVND (reference sequence). The length of the CDR3 is 14 residues. Trimming pared 9 bases from V and 9 bases from J, leaving 21 bases between. Filled out from reference TRBV19 and TRBJ2-1, the complete variable domain reads DGGITQSPKYLFRKEGQNVTLSCEQNLNHDAMYWYRQDPGQGLRLIYYSQIVNDFQKGDIAEGYSVSREKKESFPLTVTSAQKNPTAFYLCASSQWLGVGEQFFGPGTRLTVL.

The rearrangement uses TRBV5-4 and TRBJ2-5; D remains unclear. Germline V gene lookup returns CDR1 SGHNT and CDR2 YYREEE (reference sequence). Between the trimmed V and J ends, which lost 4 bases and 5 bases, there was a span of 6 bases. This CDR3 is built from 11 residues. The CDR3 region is CASSAAETQYF. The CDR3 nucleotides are TGTGCCAGCAGCGCGGCGGAGACCCAGTACTTC.

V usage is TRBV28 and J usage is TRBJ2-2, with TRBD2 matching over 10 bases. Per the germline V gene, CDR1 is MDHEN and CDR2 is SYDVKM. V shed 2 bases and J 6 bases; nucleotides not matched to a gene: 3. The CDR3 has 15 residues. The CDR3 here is CASSLPSGGAGELFF. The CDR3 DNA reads TGTGCCAGCAGTTTACCGAGCGGGGGGGCCGGGGAGCTGTTTTTT.

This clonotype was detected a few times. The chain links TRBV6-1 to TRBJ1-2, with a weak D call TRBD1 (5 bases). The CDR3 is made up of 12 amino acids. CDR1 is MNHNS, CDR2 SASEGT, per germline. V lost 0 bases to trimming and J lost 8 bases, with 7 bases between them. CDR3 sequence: CASSEAGGGYTF. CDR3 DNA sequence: TGTGCCAGCAGTGAAGCCGGGGGAGGCTACACCTTC.

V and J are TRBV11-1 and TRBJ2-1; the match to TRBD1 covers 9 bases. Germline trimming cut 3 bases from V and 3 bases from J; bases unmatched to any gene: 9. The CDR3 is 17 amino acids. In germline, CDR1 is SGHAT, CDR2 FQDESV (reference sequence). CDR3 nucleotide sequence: TGTGCCAGCAGCTTGAGAGCGGGACAGGGTAACTACAATGAGCAGTTCTTC. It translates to CASSLRAGQGNYNEQFF. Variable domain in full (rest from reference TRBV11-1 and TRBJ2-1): EAEVAQSPRYKITEKSQAVAFWCDPISGHATLYWYRQILGQGPELLVQFQDESVVDDSQLPKDRFSAERLKGVDSTLKIQPAELGDSAMYLCASSLRAGQGNYNEQFFGPGTRLTVL.

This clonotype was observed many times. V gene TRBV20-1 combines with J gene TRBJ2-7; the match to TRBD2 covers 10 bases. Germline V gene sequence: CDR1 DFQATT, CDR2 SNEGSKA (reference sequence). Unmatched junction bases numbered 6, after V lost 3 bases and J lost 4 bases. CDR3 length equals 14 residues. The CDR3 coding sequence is TGCAGTGCTAGCTTCGGGACTAGCGTTTACGAGCAGTACTTC. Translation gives CSASFGTSVYEQYF.

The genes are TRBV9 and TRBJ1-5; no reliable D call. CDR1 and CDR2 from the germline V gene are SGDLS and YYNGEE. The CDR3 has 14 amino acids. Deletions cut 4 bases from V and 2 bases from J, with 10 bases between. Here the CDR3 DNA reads TGTGCCAGCAGCTCCGTTCCGGGCAATCAGCCCCAGCATTTT. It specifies CASSSVPGNQPQHF.

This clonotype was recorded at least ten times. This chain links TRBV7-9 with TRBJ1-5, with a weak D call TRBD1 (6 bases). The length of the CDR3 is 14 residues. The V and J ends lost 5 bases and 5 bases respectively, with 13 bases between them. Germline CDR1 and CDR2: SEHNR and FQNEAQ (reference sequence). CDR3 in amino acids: CASSPQGLDQPQHF. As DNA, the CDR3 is TGTGCCAGCAGCCCACAGGGTCTGGATCAGCCCCAGCATTTT.

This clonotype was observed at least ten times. CDR3: CASSLRDSLYEQYF. Written as DNA, the CDR3 is TGTGCCAGCAGCTTACGGGACAGTCTCTACGAGCAGTACTTC. The V call is TRBV11-1, the J call TRBJ2-7; 7 nucleotides match TRBD1. The CDR3 runs to 14 residues. V was pared by 2 bases and J by 3 bases, with 4 bases of the junction left unmatched. Germline CDR1 SGHAT, CDR2 FQDESV (reference sequence).

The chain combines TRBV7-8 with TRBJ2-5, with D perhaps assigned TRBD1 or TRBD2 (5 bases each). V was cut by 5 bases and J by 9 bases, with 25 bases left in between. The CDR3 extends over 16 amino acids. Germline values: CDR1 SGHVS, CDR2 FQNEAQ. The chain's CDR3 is CASSRTGTVSNQPQYF. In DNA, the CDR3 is TGTGCCAGCAGCCGAACCGGGACGGTAAGCAATCAGCCCCAGTACTTC.